This T cell receptor (beta chain) was profiled in a study of blood T cell repertoires in COVID-19. Background on the study: Nucleic acid was either cDNA or gDNA, and it came from T cells, B-cell-depleted T cells, or PBMCs.

Seattle enrolled patients during active infection and tracked them longitudinally. This clone is a singleton in its sample. The germline V gene encodes CDR1 GTSNPN and CDR2 SVGIG (reference sequence). The J segment lost 7 bases and the V segment lost 4 bases, leaving 3 bases of the junction unmatched. The CDR3 consists of 11 residues. Profiled with immunoSEQ multiplex PCR; TCRdb holds only in-frame clones, not every one. Of 220,000 or so clones listed, around 83% were seen once; the top ten hold 7.5% to 9.5%. The chain has TRBV30 and TRBJ1-2, with 7 bases that match TRBD1. The sample was peripheral blood. The TCR comes from a woman at least 80 years old with COVID-19, enrolled during active disease. CDR3 DNA: TGTGCCTGGACGAACAGGGGTGGCTACACCTTC. Encoded protein: CAWTNRGGYTF. Full variable domain (remainder filled in from reference TRBV30 and TRBJ1-2): SQTIHQWPATLVQPVGSPLSLECTVEGTSNPNLYWYRQAAGRGLQLLFYSVGIGQISSEVPQNLSASRPQDRQFILSSKKLLLSDSGFYLCAWTNRGGYTFGSGTRLTVV.